The sequence of this T cell receptor (beta chain) was determined in a study of blood T cell repertoires in COVID-19 (dated by TCRdb to the early 2020s). Regarding the study in general: Samples from collaborators originated in the United States, Italy and Spain and spanned both the acute and convalescent phases of COVID-19. The prospective study material was composed of cDNA or gDNA derived from T cells, B-cell-depleted T cells, or PBMCs. Deeply sampled blood TCRbeta repertoires from subjects exposed to, actively infected with, or recovered from COVID-19 were included in the dataset. The repertoires were released in a freely available public database meant as a resource for research on the immune response to SARS-CoV-2. The samples were drawn from two sources: the first 160 participants of the ongoing ImmuneRACE study, and 1,200 or so subjects contributed by 6 global collaborators. Nearly every sample came with metadata listing a de-identified subject ID, COVID-19 status, age in years and sex. Where available, HLA class I and class II types were taken from metadata supplied by the sample provider and were not determined by assay-based typing. What the work shows at the level of the full study, not this receptor alone: How much clinical and demographic metadata was included differed by source and by participant, and the metadata was provided uncurated.

V gives up 6 bases and J gives up 0 bases, and the segment between their germline ends measures 9 bases. The CDR3 runs 14 amino acids, cysteine and phenylalanine included. Only the CDR3 DNA stays, 42 bases, in frame from base 1. Per the germline V gene, MDHEN is the CDR1 and SYDVKM is the CDR2. In Seattle, one collaborating source enrolled patients while the infection was active and tracked those patients longitudinally over the course of disease. Whole blood was collected in K2EDTA tubes by collaborating institutions according to the institutions' own protocols. Collaborator samples were shipped for TCRbeta analysis as frozen whole blood, isolated PBMCs, or DNA extracted from either sample type. Points on this clone: The antigen it binds to is not known. Base quality data are lacking; no much larger clone is found one base away.

The immunoSEQ Assay, a bias-controlled multiplex PCR, was used to amplify TCRbeta CDR3 regions from genomic DNA. In the source study's methods: The number of nucleated cells in each sample was estimated by amplification of reference gene primers within the assay. To quantify the absolute abundance of each unique TCRbeta CDR3 rearrangement, sequence reads were collapsed and filtered. For each sample, productive Simpson clonality was calculated by taking the square root of Simpson's diversity index across productive rearrangements. Here the immuneACCESS table is served through TCRdb, limited to in-frame sequences with V and J called. Missing clones are a known gap in these copies; in checked studies unresolved V genes cover under half, and the rest lacks a known reason. For V, J and clone size, that table is used; D and trimming come from the DNA. The sample profile shows about 230,000 clones; 86% of them were found once. The ten largest clones capture 11% of the sample.

The chain joins TRBV28 to TRBJ2-1; the D segment could be TRBD1, given 5 matching bases. Specimen: peripheral blood. This clonotype originated in a man in his fifties with COVID-19, enrolled during active disease. The DNA is as follows: TGTGCCAGCAGAAGACAGTCCTCCTACAATGAGCAGTTCTTC. This sequence encodes CASRRQSSYNEQFF.